Here is one T cell receptor beta chain with its context. In the original workflow: Amplification of reference gene primers was used by the study to estimate nucleated cell counts. Sequencing was performed with immunoSEQ multiplex PCR; in TCRdb, only in-frame clones are kept and a portion is missing. The D gene and trimming were derived from the DNA, and the V and J assignments and clone size from that table. This sample has some 65,000 clones, with roughly 88% found just once. CDR1 is MDHEN, CDR2 SYDVKM, per germline. CDR3 length: 13 residues. V shed 5 bases and J shed 12 bases, with 17 bases lying between them. The data belong to a study of blood T cell repertoires in COVID-19. Study-level background: PBMCs, B-cell-depleted T cells, or T cells provided the cDNA or gDNA that made up the material.

The TCR comes from a woman of 80 years or more with active COVID-19. The specimen was peripheral blood. The J gene is TRBJ2-1, the V gene TRBV28; possibly TRBD1 for D (6 bases). This CDR3 reads CASSPGQKGRQFF. The CDR3 DNA reads as TGTGCCAGCAGTCCGGGACAAAAAGGGAGGCAGTTCTTC.